This paragraph covers one T cell receptor beta chain sequence. Its antigen is currently unknown. Treatment given: oral pan-JAK inhibitor, 5-10 mg twice daily. Lesional scalp punch biopsies and peripheral blood were collected from alopecia areata patients. RNA was isolated and reverse transcribed to cDNA, the sequencing template. The protocol was immunoSEQ multiplex PCR, while the TCRdb copy is restricted to in-frame clones and leaves out a portion. The sample holds roughly 100,000 clones, about 58% seen once. This sample was included in a study of CD8+ T cells in alopecia areata. Study results and caveats: Researchers say the link of baseline CD8+ expansion to response remains uncertain, with one nonresponder.

This receptor was identified in a human donor with alopecia areata. Source: CD8+ T cells sorted from blood, taken at week 4, from a patient treated with tofacitinib.

This CDR3 is CASTGTVAPEAFF. CDR3 nucleotides: TGTGCCAGCACCGGGACAGTGGCCCCTGAAGCTTTCTTT. The J gene is TRBJ1-1, the V gene TRBV13, with 7 bases matching TRBD1. With V trimmed by 7 bases and J by 6 bases, 8 bases remained unmatched. The CDR3 contains 13 residues. The germline gives CDR1 PRHDT, CDR2 FYEKMQ (reference sequence).